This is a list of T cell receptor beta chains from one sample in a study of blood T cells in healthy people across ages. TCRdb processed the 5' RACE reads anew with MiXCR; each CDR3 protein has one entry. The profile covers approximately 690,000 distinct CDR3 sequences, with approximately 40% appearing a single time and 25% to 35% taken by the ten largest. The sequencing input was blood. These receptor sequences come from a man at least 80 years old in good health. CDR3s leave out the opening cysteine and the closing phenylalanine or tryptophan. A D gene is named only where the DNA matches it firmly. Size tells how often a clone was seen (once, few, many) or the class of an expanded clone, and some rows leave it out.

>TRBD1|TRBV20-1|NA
SARDMTGGYEQY
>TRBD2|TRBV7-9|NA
ASSSGLAGEKETQY
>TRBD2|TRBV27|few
ASSASSGGETQY
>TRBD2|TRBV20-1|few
SATRTSGTTDTQY
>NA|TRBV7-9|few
ASSPGHPNTEAF
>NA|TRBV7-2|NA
ASSPRFQVSHIQY
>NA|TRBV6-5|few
ASSYLERGEQF
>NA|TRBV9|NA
ASSAKGGRGSYEQY
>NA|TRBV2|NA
ASSEGQRGSGTQF
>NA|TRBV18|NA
ASSPQGRRGYNEQF
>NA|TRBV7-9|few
ASSPGGVSTPQH
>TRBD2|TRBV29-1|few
SVVGGGAQNEQF
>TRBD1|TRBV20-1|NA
SARDRGPTGANVLT
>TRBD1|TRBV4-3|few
ASSQEGIPGQQKAF
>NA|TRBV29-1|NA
SVSENYGYT
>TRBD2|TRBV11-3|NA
ASSLGIAGEEEQF
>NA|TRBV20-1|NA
SARADSGNTDTQY
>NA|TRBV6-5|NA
ASSYFRGNEQF
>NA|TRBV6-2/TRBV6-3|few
ASRQELPYEQY
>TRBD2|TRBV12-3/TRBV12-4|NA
ASRGRTGGTDTQY
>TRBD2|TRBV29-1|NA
SGAGGPETQY
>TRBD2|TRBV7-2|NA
ASSSQTSSGETQY
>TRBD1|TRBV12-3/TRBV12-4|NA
ASKGGQGYSNQPQH
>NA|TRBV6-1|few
ASSVSGTAAYEQY
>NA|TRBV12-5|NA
ASGLGSTDTQY
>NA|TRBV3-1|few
ASSQAWGQGKETQY
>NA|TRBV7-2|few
ASSWGGTEVYNEQY